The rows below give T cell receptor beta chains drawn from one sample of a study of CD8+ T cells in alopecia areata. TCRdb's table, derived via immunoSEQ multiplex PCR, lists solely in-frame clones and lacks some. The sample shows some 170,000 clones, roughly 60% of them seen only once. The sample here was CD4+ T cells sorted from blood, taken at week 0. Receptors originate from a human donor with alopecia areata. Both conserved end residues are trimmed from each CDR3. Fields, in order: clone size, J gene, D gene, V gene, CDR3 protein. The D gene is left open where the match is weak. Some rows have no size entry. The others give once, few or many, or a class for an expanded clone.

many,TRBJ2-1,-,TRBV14,ASSQSKQGGVPLDEQF
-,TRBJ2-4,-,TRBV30,AWRSLAKNIQY
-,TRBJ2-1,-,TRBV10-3,AISLGGNEQF
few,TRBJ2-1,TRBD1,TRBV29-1,SAETGQGGNEQF
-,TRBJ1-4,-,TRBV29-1,SVVPEANEKLF
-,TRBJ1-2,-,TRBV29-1,SVEEGTYGYT
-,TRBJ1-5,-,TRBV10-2,ASSPVSRGQPQH
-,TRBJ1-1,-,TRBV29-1,SVGQYNTEAF
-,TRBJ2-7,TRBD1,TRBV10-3,AIRTGAGSYEQY
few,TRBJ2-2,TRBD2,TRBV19,ATAALAGGLGTGELF
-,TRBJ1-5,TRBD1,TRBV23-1,ASSHSGQCNQPQH
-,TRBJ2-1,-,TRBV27,ASSPGGPLNEQF
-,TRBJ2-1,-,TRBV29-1,SVDTIYNEQF
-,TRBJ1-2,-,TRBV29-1,SVGPRQTNYGYT
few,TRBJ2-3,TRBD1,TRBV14,ASSQIPFGTGMTDTQY
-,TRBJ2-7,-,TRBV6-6,ASSPFSSYEQY
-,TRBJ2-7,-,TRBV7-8,ASSSISGEQY
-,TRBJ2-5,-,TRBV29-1,SVARDGQTQY
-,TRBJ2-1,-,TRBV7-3,ASSLTRDNEQF
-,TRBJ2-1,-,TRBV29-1,SVEGASPVNEQF
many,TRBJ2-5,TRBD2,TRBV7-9,AGRTSELPAQY
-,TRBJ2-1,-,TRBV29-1,SVEYGKTEQF
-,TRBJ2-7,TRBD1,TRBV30,AWSRDSSYEQY
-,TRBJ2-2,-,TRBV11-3,ASSLETINTGELF
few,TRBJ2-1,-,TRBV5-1,ASGRQGNEQF
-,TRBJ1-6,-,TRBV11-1,ASSFEGINSPLH